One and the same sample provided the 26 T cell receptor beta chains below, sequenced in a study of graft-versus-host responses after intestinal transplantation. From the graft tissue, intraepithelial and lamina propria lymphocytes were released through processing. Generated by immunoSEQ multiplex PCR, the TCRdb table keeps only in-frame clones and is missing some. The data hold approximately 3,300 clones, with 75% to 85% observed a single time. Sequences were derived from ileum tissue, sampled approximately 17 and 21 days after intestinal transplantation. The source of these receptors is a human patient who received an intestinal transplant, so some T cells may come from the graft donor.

CDR3 DNA: TGTGCCAGCAGCTTAGGACACCTGAACACTGAAGCTTTCTTT. As protein: CASSLGHLNTEAFF. This chain links TRBV11-2 with TRBJ1-1; D is unresolved. This CDR3 is built from 14 residues. Trimming left V 1 base short and J 0 bases short, with 6 bases between. Looked up from germline, CDR1 is SGHAT and CDR2 is FQNNGV.

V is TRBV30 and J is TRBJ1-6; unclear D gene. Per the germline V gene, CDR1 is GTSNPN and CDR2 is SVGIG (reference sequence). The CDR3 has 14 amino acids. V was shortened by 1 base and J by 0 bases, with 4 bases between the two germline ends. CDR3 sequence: CAWSGGSYNSPLHF. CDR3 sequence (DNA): TGTGCCTGGAGTGGCGGCTCCTATAATTCACCCCTCCACTTT.

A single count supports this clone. CDR3 in DNA: TGTGCCAGCAGCCAACCGGGGGGGTACAATGAGCAGTTCTTC. Its translation: CASSQPGGYNEQFF. The chain combines TRBV7-9 with TRBJ2-1; TRBD2 matches 8 bases. This CDR3 has 14 residues. Trimming took 5 bases from V and 4 from J; bases not matched to a gene: 4. Germline CDR1 reads SEHNR; CDR2 reads FQNEAQ (reference sequence).

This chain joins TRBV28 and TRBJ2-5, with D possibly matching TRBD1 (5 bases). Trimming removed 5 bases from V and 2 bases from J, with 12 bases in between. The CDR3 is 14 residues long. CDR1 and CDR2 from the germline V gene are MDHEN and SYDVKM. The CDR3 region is CASSQGTDQETQYF. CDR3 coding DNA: TGTGCCAGCAGTCAGGGAACTGATCAAGAGACCCAGTACTTC.

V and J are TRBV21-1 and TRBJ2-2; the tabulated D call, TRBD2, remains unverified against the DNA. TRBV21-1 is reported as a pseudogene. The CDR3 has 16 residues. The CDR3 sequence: CASTGRGFANTGELFF. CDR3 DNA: TGTGCCAGCACCGGGCGGGGTTTCGCGAACACCGGGGAGCTGTTTTTT.

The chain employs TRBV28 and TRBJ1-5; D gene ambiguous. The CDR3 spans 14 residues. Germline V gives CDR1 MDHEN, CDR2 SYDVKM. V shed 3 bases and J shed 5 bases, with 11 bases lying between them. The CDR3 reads CASSFRESDQPQHF. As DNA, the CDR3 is TGTGCCAGCAGTTTTAGGGAATCGGATCAGCCCCAGCATTTT.

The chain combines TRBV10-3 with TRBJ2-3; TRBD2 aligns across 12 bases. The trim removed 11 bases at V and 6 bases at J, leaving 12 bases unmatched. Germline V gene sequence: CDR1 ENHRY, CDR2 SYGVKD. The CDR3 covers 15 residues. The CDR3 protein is CASRPSGGAGDTQYF. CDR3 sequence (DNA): TGTGCCTCCCGCCCTAGCGGGGGGGCTGGTGATACGCAGTATTTT.

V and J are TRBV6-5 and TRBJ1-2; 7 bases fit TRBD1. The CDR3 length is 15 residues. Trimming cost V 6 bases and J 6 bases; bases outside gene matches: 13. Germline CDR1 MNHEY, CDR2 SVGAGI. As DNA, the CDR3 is TGTGCCAGCAGCCTCACAGGACAGGTTAGGAATGGCTACACCTTC. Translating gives CASSLTGQVRNGYTF.

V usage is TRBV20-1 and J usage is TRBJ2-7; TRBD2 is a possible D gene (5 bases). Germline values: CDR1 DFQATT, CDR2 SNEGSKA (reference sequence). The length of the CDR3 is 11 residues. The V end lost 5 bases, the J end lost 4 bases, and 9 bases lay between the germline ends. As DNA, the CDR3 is TGCAGTGCTGTCACGGGGTACGAGCAGTACTTC. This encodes CSAVTGYEQYF.

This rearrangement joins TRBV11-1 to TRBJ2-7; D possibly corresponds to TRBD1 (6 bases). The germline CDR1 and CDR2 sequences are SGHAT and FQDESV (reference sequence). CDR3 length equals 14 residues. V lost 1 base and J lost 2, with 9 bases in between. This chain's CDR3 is CASSLGGLPYEQYF. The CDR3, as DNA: TGTGCCAGCAGCTTAGGGGGGCTTCCCTACGAGCAGTACTTC.

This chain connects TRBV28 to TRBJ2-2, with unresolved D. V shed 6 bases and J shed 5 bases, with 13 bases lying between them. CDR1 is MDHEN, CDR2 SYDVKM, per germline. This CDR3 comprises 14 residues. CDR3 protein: CASRHHLKTGELFF. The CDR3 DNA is TGTGCCAGCAGACACCACCTTAAGACCGGGGAGCTGTTTTTT.

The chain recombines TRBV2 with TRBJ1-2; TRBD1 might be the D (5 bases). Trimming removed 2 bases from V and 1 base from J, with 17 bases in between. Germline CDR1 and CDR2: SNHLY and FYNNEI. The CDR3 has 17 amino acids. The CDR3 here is CASSESSTRAFNYGYTF. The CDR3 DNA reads TGTGCCAGCAGTGAATCTTCGACCAGGGCCTTTAACTATGGCTACACCTTC. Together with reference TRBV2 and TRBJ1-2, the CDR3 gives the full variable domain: EPEVTQTPSHQVTQMGQEVILRCVPISNHLYFYWYRQILGQKVEFLVSFYNNEISEKSEIFDDQFSVERPDGSNFTLKIRSTKLEDSAMYFCASSESSTRAFNYGYTFGSGTRLTVV.

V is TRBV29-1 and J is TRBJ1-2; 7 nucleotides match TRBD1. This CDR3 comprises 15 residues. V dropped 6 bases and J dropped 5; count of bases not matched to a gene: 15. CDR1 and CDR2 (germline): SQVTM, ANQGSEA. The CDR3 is CSVLPAQGVLYGYTF. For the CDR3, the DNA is TGCAGCGTCCTTCCAGCTCAGGGGGTACTTTATGGCTACACCTTC.

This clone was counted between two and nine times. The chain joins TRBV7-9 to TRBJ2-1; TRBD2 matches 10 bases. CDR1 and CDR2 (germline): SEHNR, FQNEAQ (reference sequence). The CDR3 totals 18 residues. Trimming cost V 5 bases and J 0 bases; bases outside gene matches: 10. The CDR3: CASSLQTSGLSSYNEQFF. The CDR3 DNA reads TGTGCCAGCAGCCTCCAGACTAGCGGGCTGAGCTCCTACAATGAGCAGTTCTTC.

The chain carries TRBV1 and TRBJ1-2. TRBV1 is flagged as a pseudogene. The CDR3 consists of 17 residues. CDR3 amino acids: CTSSQDPRDGFNYGYTF. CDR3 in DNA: TGCACCAGCAGCCAAGACCCCCGGGACGGATTTAACTATGGCTACACCTTC.

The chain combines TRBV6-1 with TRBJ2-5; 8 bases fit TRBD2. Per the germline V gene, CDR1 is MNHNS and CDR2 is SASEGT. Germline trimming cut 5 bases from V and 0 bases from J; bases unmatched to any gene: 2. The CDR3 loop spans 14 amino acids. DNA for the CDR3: TGTGCCAGCAGTTTAGCGGGGAACCAAGAGACCCAGTACTTC. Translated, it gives CASSLAGNQETQYF.

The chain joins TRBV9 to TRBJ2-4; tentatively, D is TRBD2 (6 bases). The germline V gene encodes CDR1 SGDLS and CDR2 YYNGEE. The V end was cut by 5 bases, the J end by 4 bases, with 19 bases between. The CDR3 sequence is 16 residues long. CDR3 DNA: TGTGCCAGCAGGACGGCCGGGGGAACGGTTAAAAACATTCAGTACTTC. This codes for CASRTAGGTVKNIQYF.

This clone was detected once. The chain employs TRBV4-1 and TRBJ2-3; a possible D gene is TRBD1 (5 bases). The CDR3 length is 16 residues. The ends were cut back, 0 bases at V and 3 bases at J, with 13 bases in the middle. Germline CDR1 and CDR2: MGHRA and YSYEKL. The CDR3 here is CASSQDEARATDTQYF. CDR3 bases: TGCGCCAGCAGCCAAGATGAGGCCAGGGCAACAGATACGCAGTATTTT.

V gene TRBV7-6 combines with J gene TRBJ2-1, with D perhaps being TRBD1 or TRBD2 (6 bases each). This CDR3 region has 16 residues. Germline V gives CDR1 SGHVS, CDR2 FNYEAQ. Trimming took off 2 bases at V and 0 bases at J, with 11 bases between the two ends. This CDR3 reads CASSLLRGPSYNEQFF. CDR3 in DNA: TGTGCCAGCAGCTTACTTCGGGGGCCCTCCTACAATGAGCAGTTCTTC. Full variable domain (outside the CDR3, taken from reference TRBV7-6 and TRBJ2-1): GAGVSQSPRYKVTKRGQDVALRCDPISGHVSLYWYRQALGQGPEFLTYFNYEAQQDKSGLPNDRFSAERPEGSISTLTIQRTEQRDSAMYRCASSLLRGPSYNEQFFGPGTRLTVL.

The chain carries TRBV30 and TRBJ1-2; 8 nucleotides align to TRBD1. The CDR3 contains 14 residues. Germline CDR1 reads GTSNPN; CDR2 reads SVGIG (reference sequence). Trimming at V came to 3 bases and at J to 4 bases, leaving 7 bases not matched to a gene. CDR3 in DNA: TGTGCCTGGAGGGCTAGGCAGGGGGCCTATGGCTACACCTTC. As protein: CAWRARQGAYGYTF.

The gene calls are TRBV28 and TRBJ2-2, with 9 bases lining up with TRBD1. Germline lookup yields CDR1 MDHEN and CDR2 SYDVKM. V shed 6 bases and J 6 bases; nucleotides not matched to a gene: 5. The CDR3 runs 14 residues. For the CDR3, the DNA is TGTGCCAGCAGCTTTCACAGGGGGCCCGGGGAGCTGTTTTTT. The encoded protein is CASSFHRGPGELFF.

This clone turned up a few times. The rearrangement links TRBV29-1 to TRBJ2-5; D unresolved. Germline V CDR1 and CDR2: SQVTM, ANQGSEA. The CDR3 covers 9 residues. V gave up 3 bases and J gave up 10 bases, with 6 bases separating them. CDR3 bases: TGCAGCGTTGATCAAGACCAGTACTTC. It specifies CSVDQDQYF.

DNA of the CDR3: TGCGCCAGCAGCCCCGGGACAGGGATTGAAGCTTTCTTT. Translation gives CASSPGTGIEAFF. This sequence joins TRBV5-1 and TRBJ1-1; TRBD1 aligns across 9 bases. The CDR3 consists of 13 residues. Germline loops: CDR1 SGHRS, CDR2 YFSETQ. V shed 4 bases, J shed 7 bases, and the junction held 5 bases outside the gene matches.

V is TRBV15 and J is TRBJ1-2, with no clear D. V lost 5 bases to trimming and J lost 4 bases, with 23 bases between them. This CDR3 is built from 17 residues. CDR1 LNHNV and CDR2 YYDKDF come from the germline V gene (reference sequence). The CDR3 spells CATSSHEGCGKTYGYTF. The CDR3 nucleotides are TGTGCCACCAGCTCTCATGAAGGGTGTGGAAAGACCTATGGCTACACCTTC.

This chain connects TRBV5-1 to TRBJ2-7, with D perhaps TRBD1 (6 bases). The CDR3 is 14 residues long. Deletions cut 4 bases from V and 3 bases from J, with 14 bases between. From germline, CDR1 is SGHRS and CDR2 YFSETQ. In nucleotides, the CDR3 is TGCGCCAGCAGCATAAACAGGGATTACTACGAGCAGTACTTC. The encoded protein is CASSINRDYYEQYF.

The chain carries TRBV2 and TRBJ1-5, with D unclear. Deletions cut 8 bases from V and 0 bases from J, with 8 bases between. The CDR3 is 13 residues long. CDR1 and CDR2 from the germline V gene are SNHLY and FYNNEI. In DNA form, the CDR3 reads TGTGCCAGCTCCCGATATAGCAATCAGCCCCAGCATTTT. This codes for CASSRYSNQPQHF.